The entry below describes one TCR beta chain. Its antigen is currently unknown. Each patient's relapse followed autologous stem cell transplantation, and brentuximab vedotin exposure varied. Negative selection with magnets was how CD8+ T cells were isolated from the thawed PBMCs. This entry belongs to a study of PD-1 blockade in classical Hodgkin lymphoma. Study results and caveats: Diversity in CD4+ TCRs, unlike that measured in CD8+ TCRs, had risen significantly by C4D1. Why repertoires differed is undefined; disease activity or prior therapy possibly contributed.

TCRdb's table, derived via immunoSEQ multiplex PCR, lists solely in-frame clones and lacks some. The sample contains about 3,000 clones, less than 85% of which appear only once. J was trimmed by 3 bases and V by 6 bases; bases with no gene match: 8. This CDR3 has 15 amino acids. Germline V gene sequence: CDR1 MNHEY, CDR2 SMNVEV (reference sequence). The TCR comes from a human donor with classical Hodgkin lymphoma. Sequenced here: CD8+ T cells from blood, sampled at baseline. The chain has TRBV27 and TRBJ1-1, with 9 nucleotides matching TRBD1. CDR3 in DNA: TGTGCCAGCAGATCCCCGGGACAGGGCTACACTGAAGCTTTCTTT. This gives the protein CASRSPGQGYTEAFF.